Below are 28 T cell receptor beta chains sequenced from a single sample in a study of cytomegalovirus exposure and HLA in healthy donors. Primers for the PCR totalled 60 Vbeta and 13 Jbeta. Profiling relied on immunoSEQ multiplex PCR, and the TCRdb table lists in-frame clones only, not all of them. The sample contains tens of thousands of clones, approximately 60% of which appear only once. Sequencing was performed on PBMCs. The origin of the receptors is a woman between 45 and 65 years old in good health and CMV-seronegative.

This rearrangement joins TRBV7-2 to TRBJ2-3; tentative D call: TRBD2 (5 bases). The germline gives CDR1 SGHTA, CDR2 FQGNSA. V lost 1 base and J lost 0, with 14 bases in between. The CDR3 sequence is 17 residues long. CDR3 in amino acids: CASSLVLVRTSTDTQYF. The CDR3 nucleotides read TGTGCCAGCAGCTTAGTTTTGGTCAGGACTAGCACAGATACGCAGTATTTT.

The chain links TRBV5-4 to TRBJ2-1; a possible D gene is TRBD2 (7 bases). Germline values: CDR1 SGHNT, CDR2 YYREEE (reference sequence). The CDR3 is 17 amino acids. Trimming pared 5 bases from V and 7 bases from J, leaving 25 bases between. The CDR3 sequence is CASSTPVRGRDINEQFF. CDR3 DNA: TGTGCCAGCAGTACCCCCGTGAGGGGGAGGGACATAAATGAGCAGTTCTTC.

The rearrangement links TRBV6-5 to TRBJ1-6; D call uncertain. V was cut by 2 bases and J by 3 bases, with 8 bases left in between. CDR1 is MNHEY and CDR2 is SVGAGI in the germline V gene. There are 15 residues in the CDR3. CDR3 residues: CASSYGGRYNSPLHF. For the CDR3, the DNA is TGTGCCAGCAGTTACGGCGGGCGCTATAATTCACCCCTCCACTTT.

This clone has a handful of counts. The chain is built from TRBV11-2 and TRBJ2-7, with 9 positions matching TRBD2. V was clipped by 7 bases and J by 1 base; unmatched bases: 8. The germline gives CDR1 SGHAT, CDR2 FQNNGV. The CDR3 is 15 amino acids. The CDR3 reads CASTLTSGGSYEQYF. In nucleotides, the CDR3 is TGTGCCAGCACCCTGACTAGCGGAGGGTCCTACGAGCAGTACTTC.

The J gene is TRBJ2-1, the V gene TRBV11-3, with D tentatively TRBD1 (5 bases). This CDR3 comprises 15 residues. Between the trimmed V and J ends, which lost 5 bases and 0 bases, there was a span of 11 bases. In germline, CDR1 is SGHNT, CDR2 YENEEA. The CDR3 DNA reads TGTGCCAGCAGCCTCTCAGGGTTCTCCTACAATGAGCAGTTCTTC. Residues: CASSLSGFSYNEQFF. Supplemented by reference TRBV11-3 and TRBJ2-1, the full variable domain reads EAGVVQSPRYKIIEKKQPVAFWCNPISGHNTLYWYLQNLGQGPELLIRYENEEAVDDSQLPKDRFSAERLKGVDSTLKIQPAELGDSAVYLCASSLSGFSYNEQFFGPGTRLTVL.

This clone came up a few times. V gene TRBV27 combines with J gene TRBJ2-1, with a possible D match to TRBD1 (5 bases). The CDR3 covers 13 residues. Germline-derived CDR1 and CDR2 are MNHEY and SMNVEV (reference sequence). Trimming left V 5 bases short and J 4 bases short, with 9 bases between. CDR3 sequence: CASSDTGYNEQFF. The DNA of the CDR3 is TGTGCCAGCAGTGACACAGGTTACAATGAGCAGTTCTTC.

The V call is TRBV28, the J call TRBJ1-1; D remains ambiguous. The V end was cut by 2 bases, the J end by 0 bases, with 7 bases between. CDR3 length: 14 amino acids. Germline CDR1 MDHEN, CDR2 SYDVKM. The chain's CDR3 is CASSLAGVNTEAFF. As DNA, the CDR3 is TGTGCCAGCAGTTTAGCCGGTGTGAACACTGAAGCTTTCTTT.

The gene calls are TRBV7-8 and TRBJ1-1, with a possible D match to TRBD1 (5 bases). The CDR3 totals 13 residues. Germline CDR1 reads SGHVS; CDR2 reads FQNEAQ. V gave up 6 bases and J gave up 3 bases, with 11 bases separating them. The CDR3 reads CASSGGVYTEAFF. The CDR3 DNA sequence: TGTGCCAGCAGTGGGGGGGTGTACACTGAAGCTTTCTTT.

J is TRBJ2-7 and V is TRBV7-9, with 7 bases aligning to TRBD1. Trimming at V came to 2 bases and at J to 2 bases, leaving 6 bases not matched to a gene. This CDR3 is built from 15 residues. Germline CDR1 SEHNR, CDR2 FQNEAQ (reference sequence). CDR3 protein: CASSLKGQTPYEQYF. Written as DNA, the CDR3 is TGTGCCAGCAGCTTAAAGGGACAGACCCCCTACGAGCAGTACTTC.

The chain recombines TRBV5-1 with TRBJ1-1; D unresolved. The germline V gene has CDR1 SGHRS and CDR2 YFSETQ. The ends were cut back, 1 base at V and 4 bases at J, with 11 bases in the middle. The CDR3 loop spans 14 amino acids. The CDR3 bases are TGCGCCAGCAGCTTGCTACCCGCTCCCACTGAAGCTTTCTTT. Translating gives CASSLLPAPTEAFF.

In its sample, this clone was seen a few times. V is TRBV5-4 and J is TRBJ2-5, with a tentative D call TRBD2 (6 bases). Germline CDR1 reads SGHNT; CDR2 reads YYREEE (reference sequence). Trimming took 2 bases from V and 5 from J, leaving 13 bases between them. This CDR3 contains 14 residues. The CDR3 reads CASSFYSAGETQYF. CDR3 DNA: TGTGCCAGCAGCTTCTATTCAGCGGGCGAGACCCAGTACTTC.

The chain is built from TRBV10-3 and TRBJ1-1; tentatively, D is TRBD1 (6 bases). Germline V gene sequence: CDR1 ENHRY, CDR2 SYGVKD. The ends were cut back, 6 bases at V and 1 base at J, with 9 bases in the middle. The CDR3 has 13 amino acids. The chain's CDR3 is CAISGTSNTEAFF. CDR3 nucleotide sequence: TGTGCCATCAGCGGGACATCGAACACTGAAGCTTTCTTT.

The CDR3 reads CASSLTGVDNEKLFF. The CDR3 DNA reads as TGTGCCAGCAGCCTAACAGGGGTTGATAATGAAAAACTGTTTTTT. V is TRBV5-4 and J is TRBJ1-4; 7 bases match TRBD1. The CDR3 length is 15 residues. Losses at the gene ends were 4 bases for V and 4 bases for J; bases not matched to a gene: 7. Germline V gene sequence: CDR1 SGHNT, CDR2 YYREEE (reference sequence).

CDR3 region: CASSQKREPSYEQYF. CDR3 DNA: TGTGCCAGCAGCCAGAAGCGGGAGCCCTCCTACGAGCAGTACTTC. The gene calls are TRBV6-6 and TRBJ2-7; 8 bases align to TRBD2. The CDR3 is 15 residues long. Trimming removed 6 bases from V and 0 bases from J; junction bases left unmatched: 7. Germline-derived CDR1 and CDR2 are MNHNY and SVGAGI (reference sequence).

This chain joins TRBV5-1 and TRBJ1-2; TRBD1 is a possible D gene (6 bases). Germline CDR1 SGHRS, CDR2 YFSETQ. V was clipped by 2 bases and J by 6 bases, with 11 bases between them. The CDR3 consists of 13 residues. The CDR3 sequence: CASSFRDIDGYTF. The DNA of the CDR3 is TGCGCCAGCAGCTTTCGGGACATAGATGGCTACACCTTC.

The chain links TRBV15 to TRBJ2-7; TRBD1 matches 7 bases. There are 15 residues in the CDR3. Looked up from germline, CDR1 is LNHNV and CDR2 is YYDKDF (reference sequence). Trimming removed 0 bases from V and 2 bases from J; junction bases left unmatched: 4. The CDR3 sequence is CATSREDRATYEQYF. In nucleotides, the CDR3 is TGTGCCACCAGCAGAGAAGACAGGGCCACCTACGAGCAGTACTTC.

CDR3 in amino acids: CASSIDRGSYEQYF. Written as DNA, the CDR3 is TGTGCCAGTAGTATAGATAGGGGGTCCTACGAGCAGTACTTC. The chain employs TRBV19 and TRBJ2-7; D possibly corresponds to TRBD1 (6 bases). The CDR3 runs 14 residues. Trimming removed 0 bases at V and 1 base at J, with 7 bases between. The germline CDR1 and CDR2 sequences are LNHDA and SQIVND (reference sequence).

The rearrangement links TRBV30 to TRBJ1-4, with TRBD1 matching over 7 bases. With 2 bases clipped from V and 8 bases from J, the junction kept 5 bases outside the gene matches. The germline V gene has CDR1 GTSNPN and CDR2 SVGIG (reference sequence). CDR3 length: 13 residues. The CDR3 sequence: CAWSWAGGEKLFF. The CDR3 coding sequence is TGTGCCTGGAGTTGGGCAGGGGGGGAAAAACTGTTTTTT.

The V and J genes are TRBV18 and TRBJ1-1; no definite D call. Trimming took 1 base from V and 2 from J, leaving 20 bases between them. This CDR3 has 18 amino acids. The germline V gene encodes CDR1 KGHSH and CDR2 LQKENI. CDR3 protein: CASSPRIDAWEGNTEAFF. For the CDR3, the DNA is TGTGCCAGCTCACCACGCATCGATGCCTGGGAGGGAAACACTGAAGCTTTCTTT.

The CDR3 coding sequence is TGTGCCAGCAGTTACCGCCGGGACACCTACGAGCAGTACTTC. This gives the protein CASSYRRDTYEQYF. This sequence joins TRBV6-6 and TRBJ2-7, with D possibly TRBD1 on 6 matching bases. The CDR3 has 14 residues. The germline CDR1 and CDR2 sequences are MNHNY and SVGAGI (reference sequence). Trimming took 2 bases from V and 2 from J, leaving 10 bases between them.

The chain recombines TRBV7-2 with TRBJ2-7, with 16 bases identical to TRBD2. Germline CDR1 and CDR2: SGHTA and FQGNSA. The CDR3 length is 17 residues. V shed 4 bases, J shed 5 bases, and the junction held 8 bases outside the gene matches. As DNA, the CDR3 is TGTGCCAGCAGCTCCGCCGGGACTAGCGGGAGGGGCCACGAGCAGTACTTC. Encoded protein: CASSSAGTSGRGHEQYF. The full variable domain, with the rest looked up from reference TRBV7-2 and TRBJ2-7, is GAGVSQSPSNKVTEKGKDVELRCDPISGHTALYWYRQSLGQGLEFLIYFQGNSAPDKSGLPSDRFSAERTGGSVSTLTIQRTQQEDSAVYLCASSSAGTSGRGHEQYFGPGTRLTVT.

This chain joins TRBV6-5 and TRBJ1-5, with TRBD1 matching over 10 bases. V trimming: 4 bases; J trimming: 6 bases; junction bases outside the gene matches: 9. CDR1 is MNHEY, CDR2 SVGAGI, per germline. The CDR3 extends over 16 amino acids. The CDR3 DNA sequence: TGTGCCAGCAGTTCCACCGGGACAGGGGTCGGTCAGCCCCAGCATTTT. Protein: CASSSTGTGVGQPQHF.

This clone was counted a few times. The rearrangement links TRBV11-3 to TRBJ1-1; D uncertain. The CDR3 runs to 13 residues. Trimming left V 5 bases short and J 0 bases short, with 7 bases between. Germline values: CDR1 SGHNT, CDR2 YENEEA. The CDR3, as DNA: TGTGCCAGCAGCGGAGGGATGAACACTGAAGCTTTCTTT. Translating gives CASSGGMNTEAFF.

Concerning this clone: A read error may account for a junction end that differs from germline. The chain joins TRBV29-1 to TRBJ2-2, with 7 bases aligning to TRBD1. This CDR3 is built from 15 residues. Germline V gene data show CDR1 as SQVTM and CDR2 as ANQGSEA. CDR3 region: CSVESRGYPTRELFF. The CDR3 nucleotides read TGCAGCGTTGAATCCAGGGGGTACCCCACCAGGGAGCTGTTTTTT.

The chain uses TRBV5-8 and TRBJ1-1, with 7 nucleotides matching TRBD1. The V segment lost 0 bases and the J segment 9 bases; nucleotides outside the gene matches: 5. This CDR3 contains 13 residues. CDR1 and CDR2 (germline): SGHTS, YDEGEE. The CDR3 DNA follows: TGTGCCAGCAGCTTGGGCCGGGACAGACAAGCTTTCTTT. This codes for CASSLGRDRQAFF.

The CDR3 DNA reads as TGCAGCGTTGAAGAGTCCGGGTCACCAGCCTTCTTC. The encoded protein is CSVEESGSPAFF. This rearrangement joins TRBV29-1 to TRBJ2-1; no clear D. The germline V and J ends were trimmed by 0 bases and 16 bases, with 16 bases remaining between them. Germline V lookup: CDR1 SQVTM, CDR2 ANQGSEA. The CDR3 is 12 residues long.

The chain couples TRBV5-6 to TRBJ2-3; no definite D call. This CDR3 spans 11 amino acids. The V end was cut by 2 bases, the J end by 5 bases, with 3 bases between. In germline, CDR1 is SGHDT, CDR2 YYEEEE. The CDR3 protein is CASSFRDTQYF. In DNA form, the CDR3 reads TGTGCCAGCAGCTTTCGAGATACGCAGTATTTT.

Only a few counts were recorded for this clone. Germline is not matched at one junction end, which may reflect a read error. The gene calls are TRBV5-6 and TRBJ2-7; D possibly corresponds to TRBD1 (6 bases). The CDR3 totals 17 residues. Per germline, CDR1 SGHDT and CDR2 YYEEEE. As DNA, the CDR3 is TGTGACAGCAGCTTGGGGTCTTGGGGGCCCTTGGGCTACGAGCAGTACTTC. It encodes CDSSLGSWGPLGYEQYF.